These 13 T cell receptor delta chains were all obtained from the same sample, sequenced in a study of gammadelta T cells in human blood. TCRdb applied CATT to the RT-PCR reads for clone calling. The sample carries 1,500 to 2,000 delta-chain clones, approximately 8.8% recorded once. Material for sequencing was non-Vgamma9Vdelta2 gamma-delta T cells from infant blood. Receptors originate from a human donor.

This clone is deemed medium-sized. This chain links TRDV1 with TRDJ1, with 9 bases lining up with TRDD3. The CDR3 runs to 21 residues. The junction had 19 bases not matched to a gene; V was cut back by 2 bases and J by 0 bases. Germline V CDR1 and CDR2: TSWWSYY, QGS. The CDR3 coding sequence is TGTGCTCTTGGGGAAAGTGCTTCCAGAGGTACTGGGGGACCCTACACCGATAAACTCATCTTT. Its protein product is CALGESASRGTGGPYTDKLIF.

This clone was seen a handful of times. The chain joins TRDV1 to TRDJ1; no definite D call. The CDR3 is made up of 15 amino acids. Germline V gene lookup returns CDR1 TSWWSYY and CDR2 QGS. With 1 base removed from V and 10 bases from J, the gap between germline ends came to 19 bases. The CDR3 DNA sequence: TGTGCTCTTGGGGAACCTTCTACGACCTTATCTGCACTCATCTTT. Translating gives CALGEPSTTLSALIF.

This clone counts as medium-sized (0.01 to 0.1%). The chain employs TRDV1 and TRDJ1; 11 positions agree with TRDD3. The CDR3 loop spans 21 amino acids. From germline, CDR1 is TSWWSYY and CDR2 QGS. V shed 5 bases, J shed 2 bases, and the junction held 22 bases outside the gene matches. DNA for the CDR3: TGTGCTCTTGGGAACGAATTGGATCACCAAACTGGGGGATATTGGACCGATAAACTCATCTTT. Residues: CALGNELDHQTGGYWTDKLIF.

By share, this clone ranks as medium-sized. The V and J genes are TRDV1 and TRDJ1; D unclear. The V end was cut by 4 bases, the J end by 0 bases, with 12 bases between. Per the germline V gene, CDR1 is TSWWSYY and CDR2 is QGS. The CDR3 sequence is 15 residues long. CDR3 loop: CALGGGLLYTDKLIF. CDR3 bases: TGTGCTCTTGGGGGGGGCCTTTTGTACACCGATAAACTCATCTTT.

This clone has only a few counts. The J gene is TRDJ3, the V gene TRDV1; D may correspond to TRDD2 or TRDD3 (8 bases each). Germline values: CDR1 TSWWSYY, CDR2 QGS. V was trimmed by 1 base and J by 0 bases, leaving 40 bases between them. CDR3 length equals 28 residues. The CDR3 DNA sequence: TGTGCTCTTGGGGAACCCCAACAATCTTCCTACCGGGGCGGTGGGGATACCCCGGGCTCCTGGGACACCCGACAGATGTTTTTC. Protein sequence: CALGEPQQSSYRGGGDTPGSWDTRQMFF.

This clone is judged medium-sized. The chain is built from TRDV1 and TRDJ1; 8 positions match TRDD3. V gave up 1 base and J gave up 2 bases; unmatched junction bases: 9. This CDR3 has 17 residues. The germline V gene encodes CDR1 TSWWSYY and CDR2 QGS. The CDR3 region is CALGEPPGYWGTDKLIF. CDR3 DNA: TGTGCTCTTGGGGAACCCCCGGGGTACTGGGGGACCGATAAACTCATCTTT.

By share of the sample, this clone is medium-sized (0.01 to 0.1%). V gene TRAV36/DV7 combines with J gene TRDJ1; D gene ambiguous. This CDR3 spans 25 amino acids. Trimming left V 0 bases short and J 5 bases short, with 47 bases between. The germline V gene encodes CDR1 VTNFRS and CDR2 LTSSGIE (reference sequence). The CDR3 region is CAVEAPNPSCMPDQCMGQCRDKLIF. CDR3 bases: TGTGCTGTGGAGGCGCCTAACCCCAGCTGCATGCCTGATCAGTGTATGGGTCAGTGTCGGGATAAACTCATCTTT.

In its sample, this clone ranks as medium-sized. The V and J genes are TRDV1 and TRDJ1; the match to TRDD2 covers 9 bases. J lost 0 bases, V lost 4 bases, and 15 bases had no gene match. Germline CDR1 is TSWWSYY and CDR2 is QGS. The CDR3 has 19 amino acids. The CDR3 coding sequence is TGTGCTCTTGGGGCCCCGGCCTTCCTACGGGGGGCATACACCGATAAACTCATCTTT. Its protein is CALGAPAFLRGAYTDKLIF.

A few counts support this clone. This rearrangement joins TRDV1 to TRDJ1; 10 positions agree with TRDD3. Germline V gene data show CDR1 as TSWWSYY and CDR2 as QGS. With 5 bases clipped from V and 2 bases from J, the junction kept 17 bases outside the gene matches. The length of the CDR3 is 19 residues. DNA for the CDR3: TGTGCTCTTGGGCCGAAAGTCCCGGGGGATACGCCAGAGACCGATAAACTCATCTTT. This encodes CALGPKVPGDTPETDKLIF.

This clone was seen only a few times. The rearrangement uses TRDV1 and TRDJ1; maybe TRDD3 (9 bases). From germline, CDR1 is TSWWSYY and CDR2 QGS. Trimming took 4 bases from V and 4 from J, leaving 25 bases between them. The CDR3 sequence is 18 residues long. Here the CDR3 DNA reads TGTGCTCTTGGGGGACGACTTCCTACTGGGGGACCGTACGATAAACTCATCTTT. Translated, it gives CALGGRLPTGGPYDKLIF.

By share, this clone ranks as medium-sized. V gene TRDV1 combines with J gene TRDJ1; the match to TRDD3 covers 7 bases. V dropped 3 bases and J dropped 0; count of bases not matched to a gene: 19. CDR1 is TSWWSYY and CDR2 is QGS in the germline V gene. The CDR3 is 20 residues long. CDR3 bases: TGTGCTCTTGGGGATGGGAAACCTAGTGTTACTGGGGACAACACCGATAAACTCATCTTT. This gives the protein CALGDGKPSVTGDNTDKLIF.

This clone is categorized as medium-sized. J is TRDJ1 and V is TRDV1; D is possibly TRDD2 (5 bases). This CDR3 contains 17 residues. V lost 1 base, J lost 1 base, and 16 bases lay in between. Germline CDR1 reads TSWWSYY; CDR2 reads QGS. The CDR3 spells CALGERGCLRLTDKLIF. The DNA of the CDR3 is TGTGCTCTTGGGGAACGAGGGTGCCTACGCCTCACCGATAAACTCATCTTT.

This clone counts as medium-sized. Other DNA sequences in the same sample also yield this CDR3. The V call is TRDV1, the J call TRDJ1, with TRDD3 identical over 9 bases. Germline V gene lookup returns CDR1 TSWWSYY and CDR2 QGS. V lost 4 bases and J lost 0; bases outside the gene matches: 36. The CDR3 sequence is 26 residues long. The CDR3 loop reads CALGAPWPTGPPYWGTLSEYTDKLIF. The CDR3 DNA sequence: TGTGCTCTTGGGGCCCCTTGGCCTACAGGTCCCCCTTACTGGGGGACCTTATCCGAGTACACCGATAAACTCATCTTT.